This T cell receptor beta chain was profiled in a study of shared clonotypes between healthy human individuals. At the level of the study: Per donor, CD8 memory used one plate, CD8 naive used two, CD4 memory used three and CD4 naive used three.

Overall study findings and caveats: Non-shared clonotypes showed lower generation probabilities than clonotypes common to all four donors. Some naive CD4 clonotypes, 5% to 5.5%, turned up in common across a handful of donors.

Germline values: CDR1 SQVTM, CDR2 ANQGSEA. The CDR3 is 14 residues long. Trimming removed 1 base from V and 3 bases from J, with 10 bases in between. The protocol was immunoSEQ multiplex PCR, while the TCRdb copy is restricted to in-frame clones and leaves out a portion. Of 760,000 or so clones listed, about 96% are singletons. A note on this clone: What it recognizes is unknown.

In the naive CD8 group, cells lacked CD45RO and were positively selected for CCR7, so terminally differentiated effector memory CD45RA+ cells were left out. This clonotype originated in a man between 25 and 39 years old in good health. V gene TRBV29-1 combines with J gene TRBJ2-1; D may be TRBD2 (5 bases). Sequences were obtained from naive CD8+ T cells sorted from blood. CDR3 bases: TGCAGCGTTGAAGCGGGAATCAACTACAATGAGCAGTTCTTC. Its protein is CSVEAGINYNEQFF.